The source of this TCR beta chain is a study of control samples from healthy donors and cancer patients. Clones were sequenced by immunoSEQ multiplex PCR, and TCRdb holds only the in-frame ones, with some missing. The sample includes approximately 94,000 clones, approximately 86% seen only once; the top ten take over 1%. The V and J ends lost 1 base and 1 base respectively, with 8 bases between them. CDR3 length: 15 residues. The germline gives CDR1 SEHNR, CDR2 FQNEAQ (reference sequence). The V gene is TRBV7-9, the J gene TRBJ2-1; D may be TRBD1 (5 bases). The specimen sequenced was blood. This receptor was identified in a woman in her 50s in good health. In nucleotides, the CDR3 is TGTGCCAGCAGCTTAGTCCAGGGTTCCTACAATGAGCAGTTCTTC. Translating it yields CASSLVQGSYNEQFF.